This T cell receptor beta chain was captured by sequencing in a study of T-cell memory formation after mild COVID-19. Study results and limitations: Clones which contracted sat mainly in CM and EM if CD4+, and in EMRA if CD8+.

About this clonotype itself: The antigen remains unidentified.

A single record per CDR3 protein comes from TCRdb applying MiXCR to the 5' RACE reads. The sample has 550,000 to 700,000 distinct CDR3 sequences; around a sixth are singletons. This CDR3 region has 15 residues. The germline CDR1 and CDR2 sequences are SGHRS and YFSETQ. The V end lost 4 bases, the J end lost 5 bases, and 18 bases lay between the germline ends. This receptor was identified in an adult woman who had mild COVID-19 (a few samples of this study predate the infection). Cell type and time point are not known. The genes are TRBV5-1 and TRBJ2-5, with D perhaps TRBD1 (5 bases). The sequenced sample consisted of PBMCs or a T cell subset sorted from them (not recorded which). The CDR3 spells CASSSNSFKGETQYF. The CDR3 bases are TGCGCCAGCAGCAGTAACAGTTTTAAGGGGGAGACCCAGTACTTC.